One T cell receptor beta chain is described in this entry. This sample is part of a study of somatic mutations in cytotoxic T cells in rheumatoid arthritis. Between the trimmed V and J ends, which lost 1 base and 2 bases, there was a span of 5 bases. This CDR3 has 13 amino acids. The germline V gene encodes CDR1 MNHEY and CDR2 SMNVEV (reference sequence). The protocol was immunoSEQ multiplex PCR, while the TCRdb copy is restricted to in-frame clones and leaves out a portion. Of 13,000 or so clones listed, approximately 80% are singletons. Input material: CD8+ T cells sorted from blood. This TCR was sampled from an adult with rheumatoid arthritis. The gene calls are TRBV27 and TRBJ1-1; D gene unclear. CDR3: CASSLYSNTEAFF. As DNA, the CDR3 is TGTGCCAGCAGTTTATACAGTAACACTGAAGCTTTCTTT.